A single sample gave rise to the 8 T cell receptor beta chains below, sequenced in a study of blood T cell repertoires in COVID-19. Method: immunoSEQ multiplex PCR; TCRdb's copy keeps in-frame clones and lacks some. The data show some 400,000 clones, nearly 90% seen once. The sequenced sample consisted of peripheral blood. The receptor set was obtained from a man between 18 and 29 years old with active or convalescent COVID-19.

The chain links TRBV9 to TRBJ1-6; tentative D call: TRBD1 (6 bases). This CDR3 is 15 amino acids long. V shed 5 bases and J shed 5 bases, with 14 bases lying between them. Germline V gives CDR1 SGDLS, CDR2 YYNGEE. This chain's CDR3 is CASSPGDSDNSPLHF. CDR3 DNA: TGTGCCAGCAGTCCAGGGGATTCCGATAATTCACCCCTCCACTTT.

The chain carries TRBV10-2 and TRBJ2-2, with TRBD2 matching 8 bases. CDR1 is WSHSY, CDR2 SAAADI, per germline. V lost 7 bases and J lost 1; bases outside the gene matches: 11. The CDR3 extends over 17 amino acids. Written as DNA, the CDR3 is TGCGCCAGCAACCCTACGGCGGGGGGCCTGAACACCGGGGAGCTGTTTTTT. Its protein product is CASNPTAGGLNTGELFF.

This chain connects TRBV27 to TRBJ1-1, with D unclear. CDR3 length equals 14 residues. V was shortened by 6 bases and J by 1 base, with 12 bases between the two germline ends. The germline gives CDR1 MNHEY, CDR2 SMNVEV (reference sequence). The CDR3 coding sequence is TGTGCCAGCAGCCTGACAACACCGAACACTGAAGCTTTCTTT. Its translation: CASSLTTPNTEAFF.

The chain recombines TRBV7-8 with TRBJ2-1; 7 nucleotides line up with TRBD1. This CDR3 has 13 residues. Germline CDR1 is SGHVS and CDR2 is FQNEAQ. Losses at the gene ends were 4 bases for V and 10 bases for J; bases not matched to a gene: 7. CDR3: CASSSTGLGEQFF. CDR3 sequence (DNA): TGTGCCAGCAGCTCGACAGGGTTGGGGGAGCAGTTCTTC.

This clone was detected only once. The rearrangement links TRBV19 to TRBJ1-4; D unclear. This CDR3 has 13 amino acids. Trimming cost V 3 bases and J 5 bases, with 7 bases left between them. Per the germline V gene, CDR1 is LNHDA and CDR2 is SQIVND (reference sequence). The CDR3 here is CASSMRINEKLFF. DNA for the CDR3: TGTGCCAGTAGTATGCGGATAAATGAAAAACTGTTTTTT. Looking up the rest from reference TRBV19 and TRBJ1-4 gives the full variable domain: DGGITQSPKYLFRKEGQNVTLSCEQNLNHDAMYWYRQDPGQGLRLIYYSQIVNDFQKGDIAEGYSVSREKKESFPLTVTSAQKNPTAFYLCASSMRINEKLFFGSGTQLSVL.

V and J are TRBV11-1 and TRBJ1-1; perhaps TRBD1 as D (6 bases). V lost 4 bases and J 4 bases, leaving 13 bases between the germline ends. CDR3 length: 14 residues. The V gene's germline CDR1 is SGHAT and CDR2 FQDESV (reference sequence). CDR3 protein: CASSSETGSTEAFF. The CDR3 bases are TGTGCCAGCAGCTCCGAGACAGGCTCCACTGAAGCTTTCTTT.

This chain uses TRBV28 with TRBJ1-5; D unclear. The CDR3 extends over 17 amino acids. V dropped 8 bases and J dropped 0 bases, with 20 bases sitting between them. Germline-derived CDR1 and CDR2 are MDHEN and SYDVKM. The DNA of the CDR3 is TGTGCCAGCGGCCGTTCGGAGGTCCGTTATAGCAATCAGCCCCAGCATTTT. Amino acid sequence: CASGRSEVRYSNQPQHF.

The sample holds one count of this clone. A single base separates this from a much larger clone, so it may be a read error. CDR3 nucleotide sequence: TGTGCCAGCAGCTTATCCGGGAACACCGGGGAGCTGTTTTTT. This encodes CASSLSGNTGELFF. J is TRBJ2-2 and V is TRBV7-3; D not certain. This CDR3 comprises 14 residues. Germline V CDR1 and CDR2: SGHTA, FQGTGA. Trimming removed 2 bases from V and 1 base from J, with 5 bases in between.